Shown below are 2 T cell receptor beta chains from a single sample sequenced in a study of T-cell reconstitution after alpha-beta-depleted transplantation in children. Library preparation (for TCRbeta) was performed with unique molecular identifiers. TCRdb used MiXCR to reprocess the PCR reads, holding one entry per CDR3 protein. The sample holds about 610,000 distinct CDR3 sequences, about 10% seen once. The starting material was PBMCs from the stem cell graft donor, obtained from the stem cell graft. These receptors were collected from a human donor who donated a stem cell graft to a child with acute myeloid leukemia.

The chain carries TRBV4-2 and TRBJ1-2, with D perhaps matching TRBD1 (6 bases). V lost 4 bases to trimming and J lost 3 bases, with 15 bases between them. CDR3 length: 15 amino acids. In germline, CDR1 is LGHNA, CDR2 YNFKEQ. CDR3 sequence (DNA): TGTGCCAGCAGCCCCCGAGCAGGGGAGGACTATGGCTACACCTTC. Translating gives CASSPRAGEDYGYTF.

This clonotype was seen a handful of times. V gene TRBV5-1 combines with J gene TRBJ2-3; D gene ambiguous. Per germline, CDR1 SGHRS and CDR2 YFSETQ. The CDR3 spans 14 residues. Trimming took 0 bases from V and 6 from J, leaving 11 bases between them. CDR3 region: CASSLVLQQDTQYF. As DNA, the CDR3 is TGCGCCAGCAGCTTGGTCCTCCAGCAGGATACGCAGTATTTT.